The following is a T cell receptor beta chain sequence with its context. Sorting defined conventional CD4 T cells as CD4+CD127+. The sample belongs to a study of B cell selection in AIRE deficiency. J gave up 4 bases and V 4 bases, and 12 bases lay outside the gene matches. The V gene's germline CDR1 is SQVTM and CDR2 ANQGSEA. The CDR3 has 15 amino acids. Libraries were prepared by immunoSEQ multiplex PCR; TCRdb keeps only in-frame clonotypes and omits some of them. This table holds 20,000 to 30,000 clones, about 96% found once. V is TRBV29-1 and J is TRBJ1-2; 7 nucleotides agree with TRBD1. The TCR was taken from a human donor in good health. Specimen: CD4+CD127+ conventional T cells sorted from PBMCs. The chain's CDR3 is CSVGGAAGGTYGYTF. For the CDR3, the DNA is TGCAGCGTTGGTGGAGCGGCAGGGGGGACCTATGGCTACACCTTC.